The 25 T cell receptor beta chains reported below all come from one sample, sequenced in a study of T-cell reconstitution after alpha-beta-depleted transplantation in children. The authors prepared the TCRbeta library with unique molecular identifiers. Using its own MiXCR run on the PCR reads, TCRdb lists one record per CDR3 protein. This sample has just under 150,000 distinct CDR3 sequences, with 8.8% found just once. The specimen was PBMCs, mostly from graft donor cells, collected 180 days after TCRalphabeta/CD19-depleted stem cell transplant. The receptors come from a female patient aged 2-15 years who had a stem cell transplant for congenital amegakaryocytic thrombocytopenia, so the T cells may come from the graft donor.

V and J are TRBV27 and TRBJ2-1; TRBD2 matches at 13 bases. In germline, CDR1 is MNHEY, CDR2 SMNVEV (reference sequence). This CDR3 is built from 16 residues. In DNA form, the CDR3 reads TGTGGAAAGGACTCGATCAGACTAGCGGGAGGCCATGAGCAGTTCTTC. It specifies CGKDSIRLAGGHEQFF.

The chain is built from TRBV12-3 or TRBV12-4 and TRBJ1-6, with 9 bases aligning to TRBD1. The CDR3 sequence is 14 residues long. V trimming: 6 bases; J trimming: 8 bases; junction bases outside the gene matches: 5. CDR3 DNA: TGTGCCAGCAGCCCGACAGGGGGTGATTCACCCCTCCACTTT. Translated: CASSPTGGDSPLHF.

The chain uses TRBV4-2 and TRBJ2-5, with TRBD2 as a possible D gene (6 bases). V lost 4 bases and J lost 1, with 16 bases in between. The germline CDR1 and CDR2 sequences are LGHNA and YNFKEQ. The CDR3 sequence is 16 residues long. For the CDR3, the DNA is TGTGCCAGCAGCCCAAAAATACGGGACTTCCAAGAGACCCAGTACTTC. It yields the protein CASSPKIRDFQETQYF.

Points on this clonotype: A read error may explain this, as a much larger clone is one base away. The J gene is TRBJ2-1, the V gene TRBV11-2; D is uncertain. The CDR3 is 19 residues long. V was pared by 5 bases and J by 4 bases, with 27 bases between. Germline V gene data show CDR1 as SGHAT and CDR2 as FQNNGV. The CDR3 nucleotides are TGTGCCAGCAGCGTCGCTAGGGTCCGTTTGTCCTCGCTATACAATGAGCAGTTCTTC. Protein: CASSVARVRLSSLYNEQFF. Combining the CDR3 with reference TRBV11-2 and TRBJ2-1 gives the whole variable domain EAGVAQSPRYKIIEKRQSVAFWCNPISGHATLYWYQQILGQGPKLLIQFQNNGVVDDSQLPKDRFSAERLKGVDSTLKIQPAKLEDSAVYLCASSVARVRLSSLYNEQFFGPGTRLTVL.

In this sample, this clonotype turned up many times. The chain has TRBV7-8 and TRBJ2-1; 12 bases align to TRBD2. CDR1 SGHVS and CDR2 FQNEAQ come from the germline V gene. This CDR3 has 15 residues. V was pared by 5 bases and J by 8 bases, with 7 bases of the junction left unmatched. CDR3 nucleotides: TGTGCCAGCAGCGTACCTAGCGGGGGGGAAGATGAGCAGTTCTTC. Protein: CASSVPSGGEDEQFF.

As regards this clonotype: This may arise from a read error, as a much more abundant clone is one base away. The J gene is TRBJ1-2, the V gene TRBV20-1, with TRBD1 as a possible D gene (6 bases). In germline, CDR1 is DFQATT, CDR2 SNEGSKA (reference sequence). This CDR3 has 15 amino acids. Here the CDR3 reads CSARGPLDSFYGDTF. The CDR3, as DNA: TGCAGTGCTAGAGGCCCTCTGGACAGCTTCTATGGCGACACCTTC.

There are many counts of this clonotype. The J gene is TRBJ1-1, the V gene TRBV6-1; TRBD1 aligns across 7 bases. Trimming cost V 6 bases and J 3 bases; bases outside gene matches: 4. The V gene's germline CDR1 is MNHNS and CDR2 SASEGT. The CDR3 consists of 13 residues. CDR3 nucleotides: TGTGCCAGCAGCCGACAGGGCCACACTGAAGCTTTCTTT. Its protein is CASSRQGHTEAFF.

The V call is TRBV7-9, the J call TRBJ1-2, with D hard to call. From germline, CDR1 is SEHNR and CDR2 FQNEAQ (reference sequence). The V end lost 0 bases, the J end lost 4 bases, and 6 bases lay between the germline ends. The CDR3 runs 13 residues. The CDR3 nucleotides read TGTGCCAGCAGCTTAGCGTCGCTCTATGGCTACACCTTC. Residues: CASSLASLYGYTF.

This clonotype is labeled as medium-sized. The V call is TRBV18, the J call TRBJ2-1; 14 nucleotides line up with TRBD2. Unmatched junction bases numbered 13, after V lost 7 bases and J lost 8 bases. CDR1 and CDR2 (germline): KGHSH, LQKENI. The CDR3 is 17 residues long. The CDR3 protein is CASFHTGTSGSVHEQFF. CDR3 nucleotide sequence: TGTGCCAGCTTTCATACCGGGACTAGCGGGAGCGTCCATGAGCAGTTCTTC.

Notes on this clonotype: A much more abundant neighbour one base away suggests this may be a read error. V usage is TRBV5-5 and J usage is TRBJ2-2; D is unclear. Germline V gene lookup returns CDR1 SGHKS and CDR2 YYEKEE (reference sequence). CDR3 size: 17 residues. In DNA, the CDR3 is TGTGCCACCAGCGCGTTATCTTTCTTAACGAACACCGGGGAGCTGTTTTTT. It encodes CATSALSFLTNTGELFF.

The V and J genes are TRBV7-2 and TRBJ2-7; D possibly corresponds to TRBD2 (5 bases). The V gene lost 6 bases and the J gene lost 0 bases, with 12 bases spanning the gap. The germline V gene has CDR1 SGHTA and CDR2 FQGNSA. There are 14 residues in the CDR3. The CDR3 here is CASSSLVASYEQYF. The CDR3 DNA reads TGTGCCAGCAGTTCACTAGTCGCCTCCTACGAGCAGTACTTC.

This chain's CDR3 is CASSSLAGGPTDTQYF. CDR3 coding DNA: TGTGCCAGCAGCTCCCTAGCGGGAGGCCCAACAGATACGCAGTATTTT. The V call is TRBV11-2, the J call TRBJ2-3; 11 nucleotides line up with TRBD2. The CDR3 is 16 amino acids. The J segment lost 3 bases and the V segment lost 4 bases, leaving 6 bases of the junction unmatched. From germline, CDR1 is SGHAT and CDR2 FQNNGV.

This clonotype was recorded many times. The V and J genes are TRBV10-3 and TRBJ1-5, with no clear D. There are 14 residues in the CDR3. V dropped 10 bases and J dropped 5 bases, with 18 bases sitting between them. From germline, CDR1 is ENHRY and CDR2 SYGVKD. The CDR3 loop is CASDFDLGHQPQHF. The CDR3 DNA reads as TGTGCCAGTGACTTCGATTTGGGCCATCAGCCCCAGCATTTT.

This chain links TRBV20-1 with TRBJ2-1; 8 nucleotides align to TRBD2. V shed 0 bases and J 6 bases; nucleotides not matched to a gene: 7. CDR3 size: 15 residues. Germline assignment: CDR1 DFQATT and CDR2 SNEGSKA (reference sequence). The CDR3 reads CSARDGREASNEQFF. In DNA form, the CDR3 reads TGCAGTGCTAGAGATGGGCGGGAGGCCTCCAATGAGCAGTTCTTC.

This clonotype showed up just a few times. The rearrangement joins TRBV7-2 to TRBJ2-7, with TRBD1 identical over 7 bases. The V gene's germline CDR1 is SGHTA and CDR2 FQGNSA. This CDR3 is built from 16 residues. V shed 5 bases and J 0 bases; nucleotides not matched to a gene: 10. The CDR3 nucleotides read TGTGCCAGCAGCGTAACCGGGACAGCGAGCTCCTACGAGCAGTACTTC. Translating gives CASSVTGTASSYEQYF.

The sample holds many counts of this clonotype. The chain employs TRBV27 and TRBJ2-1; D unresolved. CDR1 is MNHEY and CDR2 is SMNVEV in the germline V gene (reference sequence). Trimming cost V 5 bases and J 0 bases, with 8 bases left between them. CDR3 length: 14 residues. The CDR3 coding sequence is TGTGCCAGCAGTGAAGGGATCTCCTACAATGAGCAGTTCTTC. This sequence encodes CASSEGISYNEQFF.

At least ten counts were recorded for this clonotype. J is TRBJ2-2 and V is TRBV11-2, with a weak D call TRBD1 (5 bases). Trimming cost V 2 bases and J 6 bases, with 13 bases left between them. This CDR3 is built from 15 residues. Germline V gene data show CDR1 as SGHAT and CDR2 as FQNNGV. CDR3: CASSLPRVRPGELFF. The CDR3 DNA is TGTGCCAGCAGCTTACCCAGGGTACGACCCGGGGAGCTGTTTTTT.

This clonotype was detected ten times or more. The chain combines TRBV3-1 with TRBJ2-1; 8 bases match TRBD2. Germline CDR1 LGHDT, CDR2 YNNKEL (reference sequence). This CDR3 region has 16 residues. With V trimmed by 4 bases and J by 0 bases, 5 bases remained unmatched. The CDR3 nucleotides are TGTGCCAGCAGCCCGCCTAGCGGGCACTCCTACAATGAGCAGTTCTTC. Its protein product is CASSPPSGHSYNEQFF.

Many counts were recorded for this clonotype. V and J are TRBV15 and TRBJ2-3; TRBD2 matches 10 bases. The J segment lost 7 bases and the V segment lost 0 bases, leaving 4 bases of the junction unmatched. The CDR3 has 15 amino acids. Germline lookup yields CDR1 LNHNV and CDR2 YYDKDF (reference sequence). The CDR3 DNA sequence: TGTGCCACCAGCAGAGAAGCTAGCGGGAGACATACGCAGTATTTT. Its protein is CATSREASGRHTQYF.

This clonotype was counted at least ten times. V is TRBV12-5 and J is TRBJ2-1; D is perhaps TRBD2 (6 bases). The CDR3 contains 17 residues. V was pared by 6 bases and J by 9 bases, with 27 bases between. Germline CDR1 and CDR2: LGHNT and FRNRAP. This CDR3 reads CASGSILGSGSHSEQFF. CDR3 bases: TGTGCTAGTGGCTCAATCCTAGGAAGCGGGTCCCATAGTGAGCAGTTCTTC.

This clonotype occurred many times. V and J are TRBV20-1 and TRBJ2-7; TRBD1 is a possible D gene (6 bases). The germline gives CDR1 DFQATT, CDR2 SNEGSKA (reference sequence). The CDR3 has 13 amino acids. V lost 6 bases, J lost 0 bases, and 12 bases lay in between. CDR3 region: CSAMDSGSYEQYF. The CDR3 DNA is TGCAGTGCCATGGACAGCGGCTCCTACGAGCAGTACTTC.

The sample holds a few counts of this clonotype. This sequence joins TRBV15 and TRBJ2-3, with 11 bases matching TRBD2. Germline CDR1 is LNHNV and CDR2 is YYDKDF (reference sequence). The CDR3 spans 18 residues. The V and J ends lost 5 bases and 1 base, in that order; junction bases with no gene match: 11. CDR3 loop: CATSVAGGLGRGTDTQYF. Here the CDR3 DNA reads TGTGCCACCAGCGTAGCGGGAGGGCTCGGTAGGGGCACAGATACGCAGTATTTT.

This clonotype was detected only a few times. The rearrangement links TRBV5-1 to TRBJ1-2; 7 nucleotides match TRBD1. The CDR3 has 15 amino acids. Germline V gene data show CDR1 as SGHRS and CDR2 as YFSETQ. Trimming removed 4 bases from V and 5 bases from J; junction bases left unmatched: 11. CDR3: CASSLDGTARYGYTF. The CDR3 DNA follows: TGCGCCAGCAGCCTAGATGGGACAGCCAGGTATGGCTACACCTTC.

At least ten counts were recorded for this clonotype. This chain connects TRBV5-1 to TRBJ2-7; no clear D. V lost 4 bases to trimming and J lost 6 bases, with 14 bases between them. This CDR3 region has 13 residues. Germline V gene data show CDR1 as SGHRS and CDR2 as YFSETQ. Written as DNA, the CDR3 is TGCGCCAGCAGCACCGGCCTAGTTAGCGAGCAGTACTTC. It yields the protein CASSTGLVSEQYF. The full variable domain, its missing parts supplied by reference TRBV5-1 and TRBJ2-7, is KAGVTQTPRYLIKTRGQQVTLSCSPISGHRSVSWYQQTPGQGLQFLFEYFSETQRNKGNFPGRFSGRQFSNSRSEMNVSTLELGDSALYLCASSTGLVSEQYFGPGTRLTVT.

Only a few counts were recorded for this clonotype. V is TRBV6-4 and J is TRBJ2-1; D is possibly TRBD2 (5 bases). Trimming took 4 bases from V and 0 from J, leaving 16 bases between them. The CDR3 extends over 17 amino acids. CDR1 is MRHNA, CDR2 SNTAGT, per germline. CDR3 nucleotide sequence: TGTGCCAGCAGTGCGGATAGCGAGGGCAACTCCTACAATGAGCAGTTCTTC. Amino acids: CASSADSEGNSYNEQFF.